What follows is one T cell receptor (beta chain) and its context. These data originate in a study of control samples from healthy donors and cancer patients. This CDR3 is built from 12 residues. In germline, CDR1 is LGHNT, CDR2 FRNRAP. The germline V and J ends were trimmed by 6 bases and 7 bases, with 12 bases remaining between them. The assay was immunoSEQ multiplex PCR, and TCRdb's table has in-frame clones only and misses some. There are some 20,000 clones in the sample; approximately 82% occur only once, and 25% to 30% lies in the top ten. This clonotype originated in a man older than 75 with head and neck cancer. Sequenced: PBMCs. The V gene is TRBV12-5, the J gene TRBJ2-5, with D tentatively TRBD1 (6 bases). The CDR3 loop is CASGQGEGTQYF. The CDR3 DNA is TGTGCTAGTGGACAGGGTGAGGGGACCCAGTACTTC. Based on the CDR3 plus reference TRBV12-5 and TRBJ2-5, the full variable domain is DARVTQTPRHKVTEMGQEVTMRCQPILGHNTVFWYRQTMMQGLELLAYFRNRAPLDDSGMPKDRFSAEMPDATLATLKIQPSEPRDSAVYFCASGQGEGTQYFGPGTRLLVL.